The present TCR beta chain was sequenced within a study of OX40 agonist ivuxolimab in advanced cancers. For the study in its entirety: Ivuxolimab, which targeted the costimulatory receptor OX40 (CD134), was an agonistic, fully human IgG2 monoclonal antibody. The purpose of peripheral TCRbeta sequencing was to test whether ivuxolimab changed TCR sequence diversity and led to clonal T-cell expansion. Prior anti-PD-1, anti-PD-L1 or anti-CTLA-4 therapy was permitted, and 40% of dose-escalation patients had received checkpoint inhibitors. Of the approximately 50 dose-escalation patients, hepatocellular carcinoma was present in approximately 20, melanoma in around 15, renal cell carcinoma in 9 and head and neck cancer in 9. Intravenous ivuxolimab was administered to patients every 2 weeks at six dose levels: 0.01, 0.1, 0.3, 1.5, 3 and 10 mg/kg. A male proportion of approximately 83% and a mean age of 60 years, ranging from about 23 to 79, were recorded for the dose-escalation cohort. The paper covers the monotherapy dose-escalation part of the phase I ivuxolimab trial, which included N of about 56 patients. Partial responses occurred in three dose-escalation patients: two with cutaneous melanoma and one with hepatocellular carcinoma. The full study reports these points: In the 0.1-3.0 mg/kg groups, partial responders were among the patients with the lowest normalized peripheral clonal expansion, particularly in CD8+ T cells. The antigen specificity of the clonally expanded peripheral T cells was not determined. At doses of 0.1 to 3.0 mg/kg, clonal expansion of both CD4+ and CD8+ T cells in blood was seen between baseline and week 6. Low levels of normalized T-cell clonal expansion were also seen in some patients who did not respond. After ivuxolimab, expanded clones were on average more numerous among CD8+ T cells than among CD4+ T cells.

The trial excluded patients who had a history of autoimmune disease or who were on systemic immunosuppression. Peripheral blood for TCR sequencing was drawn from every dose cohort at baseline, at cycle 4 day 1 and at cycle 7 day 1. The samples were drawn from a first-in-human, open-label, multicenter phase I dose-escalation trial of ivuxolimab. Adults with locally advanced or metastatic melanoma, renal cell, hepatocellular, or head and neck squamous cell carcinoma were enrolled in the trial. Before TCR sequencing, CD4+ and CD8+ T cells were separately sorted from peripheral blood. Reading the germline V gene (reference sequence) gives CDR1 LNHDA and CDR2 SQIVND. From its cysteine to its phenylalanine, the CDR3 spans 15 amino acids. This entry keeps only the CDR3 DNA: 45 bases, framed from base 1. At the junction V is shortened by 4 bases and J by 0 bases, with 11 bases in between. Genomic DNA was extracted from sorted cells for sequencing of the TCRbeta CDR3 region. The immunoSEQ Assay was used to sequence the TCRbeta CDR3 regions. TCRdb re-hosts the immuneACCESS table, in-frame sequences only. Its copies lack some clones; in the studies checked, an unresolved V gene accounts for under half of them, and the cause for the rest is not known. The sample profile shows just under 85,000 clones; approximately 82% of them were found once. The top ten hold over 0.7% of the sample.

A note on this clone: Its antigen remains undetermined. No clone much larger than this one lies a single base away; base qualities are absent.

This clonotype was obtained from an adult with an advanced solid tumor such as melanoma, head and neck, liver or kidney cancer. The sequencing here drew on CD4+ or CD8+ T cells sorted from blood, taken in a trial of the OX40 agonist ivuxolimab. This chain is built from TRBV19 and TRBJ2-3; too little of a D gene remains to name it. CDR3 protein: CASSTEHSSTDTQYF. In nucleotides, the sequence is TGTGCCAGTAGTACGGAGCATTCTAGCACAGATACGCAGTATTTT.